These 2 T cell receptor beta chains were all obtained from the same sample, sequenced in a study of T cells in narcolepsy. Only in-frame clones appear in the TCRdb table, and some are missing; sequencing was by immunoSEQ multiplex PCR. The data hold about 33,000 clones, with around 80% observed a single time. Sequences were obtained from CD45RA- memory CD4+ T cells from PBMCs. These receptors all come from a human donor with narcolepsy.

J is TRBJ1-2 and V is TRBV5-6, with D possibly being TRBD1 (6 bases). CDR1 and CDR2 (germline): SGHDT, YYEEEE. The CDR3 is made up of 14 amino acids. Trimming pared 4 bases from V and 0 bases from J, leaving 10 bases between. CDR3 sequence reads: CASSGDIANYGYTF. CDR3 bases: TGTGCCAGCAGCGGGGACATAGCTAACTATGGCTACACCTTC.

This clone occurred once. The rearrangement uses TRBV29-1 and TRBJ1-2; D unresolved. V was shortened by 1 base and J by 6 bases, with 9 bases between the two germline ends. The CDR3 spans 12 residues. The germline V gene encodes CDR1 SQVTM and CDR2 ANQGSEA. The CDR3 DNA reads as TGCAGCGTTGAAGCTGGGATGCATGGCTACACCTTC. It codes for CSVEAGMHGYTF.